These 28 T cell receptor beta chains were all obtained from the same sample, sequenced in a study of OX40 agonist ivuxolimab in advanced cancers. The library came from the immunoSEQ multiplex PCR assay. Held by TCRdb, this immuneACCESS table contains in-frame sequences only and omits some clones. Under half of the omission traces to an unresolved V gene where checked; the cause of the rest is unknown. Here the sample has around 19,000 clones; just over 90% occur a single time. Of the sample, roughly three fifths falls within the top ten clones. This material consisted of CD4+ or CD8+ T cells sorted from blood, taken in a trial of the OX40 agonist ivuxolimab. These receptors were obtained from an adult with an advanced solid tumor such as melanoma, head and neck, liver or kidney cancer.

The V and J genes are TRBV15 and TRBJ1-4, with D unclear. Trimming left V 6 bases short and J 0 bases short, with 8 bases between. The CDR3 totals 14 residues. Germline V gene sequence: CDR1 LNHNV, CDR2 YYDKDF (reference sequence). CDR3 DNA: TGTGCCACCAGTCTATATGCAACTAATGAAAAACTGTTTTTT. It encodes CATSLYATNEKLFF.

This rearrangement joins TRBV4-1 to TRBJ2-2; D not resolved. Germline V gives CDR1 MGHRA, CDR2 YSYEKL. Trimming took off 2 bases at V and 4 bases at J, with 8 bases between the two ends. The CDR3 totals 14 residues. This chain's CDR3 is CASSQSVGTGELFF. The CDR3 DNA follows: TGCGCCAGCAGCCAATCCGTCGGCACCGGGGAGCTGTTTTTT.

The V call is TRBV4-1, the J call TRBJ2-2; 10 nucleotides line up with TRBD2. The CDR3 is 18 amino acids. The V segment lost 0 bases and the J segment 4 bases; nucleotides outside the gene matches: 8. Looked up from germline, CDR1 is MGHRA and CDR2 is YSYEKL. The CDR3 bases are TGCGCCAGCAGCCAAGAACCTAGCGGGGGACACCTCACCGGGGAGCTGTTTTTT. Translating it yields CASSQEPSGGHLTGELFF.

The CDR3 sequence: CASSLDERGTEQYF. The CDR3 DNA reads as TGTGCCAGCAGCTTAGATGAGCGGGGAACCGAGCAGTACTTC. V usage is TRBV7-6 and J usage is TRBJ2-7, with 7 bases aligning to TRBD2. Trimming removed 1 base from V and 6 bases from J; junction bases left unmatched: 6. This CDR3 contains 14 residues. Germline CDR1 and CDR2: SGHVS and FNYEAQ.

The V gene is TRBV6-5, the J gene TRBJ1-1; possible D gene TRBD1, 6 bases. The CDR3 sequence is 15 residues long. Germline loops: CDR1 MNHEY, CDR2 SVGAGI. V lost 0 bases and J lost 2, with 10 bases in between. The chain's CDR3 is CASSYSQGFNTEAFF. The CDR3 region has the DNA TGTGCCAGCAGTTACTCGCAGGGGTTTAACACTGAAGCTTTCTTT.

The rearrangement links TRBV7-9 to TRBJ1-2; TRBD1 matches 8 bases. V shed 2 bases and J 8 bases; nucleotides not matched to a gene: 7. Per germline, CDR1 SEHNR and CDR2 FQNEAQ (reference sequence). This CDR3 is 14 amino acids long. The CDR3, as DNA: TGTGCCAGCAGCTTAAAGGGACAGGAGGGAGGCTACACCTTC. Amino acids: CASSLKGQEGGYTF.

About this clone itself: The germline gene is not matched at one end of the junction; a read error may be the cause. The gene calls are TRBV27 and TRBJ2-7; a weak D match, TRBD1 (5 bases). Germline V gives CDR1 MNHEY, CDR2 SMNVEV (reference sequence). This CDR3 region has 14 residues. Here the CDR3 reads CASSLSGLIYEQYF. CDR3 nucleotides: TGTGCCAGCAGTCTATCAGGGTTAATCTACGAGCAGTACTTC.

This chain connects TRBV2 to TRBJ2-1, with 8 bases fitting TRBD2. This CDR3 has 17 amino acids. Germline CDR1 reads SNHLY; CDR2 reads FYNNEI. With 3 bases clipped from V and 9 bases from J, the junction kept 16 bases outside the gene matches. The chain's CDR3 is CASSDRVSGGPIFEQFF. The CDR3 DNA sequence: TGTGCCAGCAGTGACAGAGTATCGGGGGGGCCTATTTTTGAGCAGTTCTTC. Using reference TRBV2 and TRBJ2-1 for the parts outside the CDR3, the full variable domain is EPEVTQTPSHQVTQMGQEVILRCVPISNHLYFYWYRQILGQKVEFLVSFYNNEISEKSEIFDDQFSVERPDGSNFTLKIRSTKLEDSAMYFCASSDRVSGGPIFEQFFGPGTRLTVL.

The chain is built from TRBV4-2 and TRBJ1-2; 8 bases map to TRBD1. CDR1 and CDR2 from the germline V gene are LGHNA and YNFKEQ. The CDR3 is 15 residues long. After removal of 0 bases from V and 4 bases from J, the junction contained 4 bases not matched to a gene. CDR3 in DNA: TGTGCCAGCAGCCAAGAGCAGGGGGCGGCCTATGGCTACACCTTC. Protein sequence: CASSQEQGAAYGYTF.

The chain links TRBV7-8 to TRBJ2-7; 8 positions agree with TRBD2. Germline CDR1 reads SGHVS; CDR2 reads FQNEAQ. With 1 base clipped from V and 6 bases from J, the junction kept 11 bases outside the gene matches. The CDR3 runs 16 residues. The CDR3 DNA follows: TGTGCCAGCAGCTTAGAAGCGGGACTAGACTTTTTCGAGCAGTACTTC. It encodes CASSLEAGLDFFEQYF.

The CDR3 spells CASSQDNSGGANEQFF. The CDR3 nucleotides read TGCGCCAGCAGCCAAGATAATAGCGGGGGGGCCAATGAGCAGTTCTTC. The V gene is TRBV4-1, the J gene TRBJ2-1, with 11 bases fitting TRBD2. Germline values: CDR1 MGHRA, CDR2 YSYEKL. The ends lost 0 bases at V and 6 bases at J; junction bases unmatched: 4. The CDR3 consists of 16 residues.

V and J are TRBV5-1 and TRBJ2-7; 8 bases map to TRBD1. The germline gives CDR1 SGHRS, CDR2 YFSETQ. The CDR3 has 16 residues. J gave up 0 bases and V 3 bases, and 8 bases lay outside the gene matches. The chain's CDR3 is CASSSAPGTGSYEQYF. CDR3 DNA sequence: TGCGCCAGCAGCTCGGCCCCCGGGACAGGCTCCTACGAGCAGTACTTC.

V usage is TRBV7-9 and J usage is TRBJ1-2; weak D call: TRBD1 (6 bases). V was clipped by 1 base and J by 2 bases, with 11 bases between them. CDR1 and CDR2 (germline): SEHNR, FQNEAQ (reference sequence). This CDR3 has 15 amino acids. This chain's CDR3 is CASSLGSGQNYGYTF. Here the CDR3 DNA reads TGTGCCAGCAGCTTAGGATCTGGACAGAACTATGGCTACACCTTC.

This chain connects TRBV5-6 to TRBJ2-5; perhaps TRBD2 as D (6 bases). Germline-derived CDR1 and CDR2 are SGHDT and YYEEEE. The CDR3 has 14 residues. Trimming took 2 bases from V and 4 from J, leaving 12 bases between them. The CDR3 protein is CASSFGAGRETQYF. The CDR3 coding sequence is TGTGCCAGCAGCTTCGGTGCGGGACGAGAGACCCAGTACTTC.

The chain recombines TRBV7-6 with TRBJ2-3, with D uncertain. This CDR3 spans 15 amino acids. CDR1 is SGHVS and CDR2 is FNYEAQ in the germline V gene. V gave up 2 bases and J gave up 2 bases, with 11 bases separating them. CDR3 in amino acids: CASSLRYNPTDTQYF. The CDR3 nucleotides read TGTGCCAGCAGCTTACGGTACAACCCCACAGATACGCAGTATTTT.

The genes are TRBV5-6 and TRBJ2-7, with TRBD2 identical over 9 bases. The CDR3 sequence is 16 residues long. CDR1 is SGHDT and CDR2 is YYEEEE in the germline V gene. The ends lost 4 bases at V and 4 bases at J; junction bases unmatched: 12. The CDR3 DNA follows: TGTGCCAGCAGCCCTGAGAGGGGCGGGGGGGTTTACGAGCAGTACTTC. Its protein is CASSPERGGGVYEQYF.

The J gene is TRBJ2-3, the V gene TRBV5-4; 8 bases fit TRBD1. CDR3 length: 17 amino acids. Trimming took 4 bases from V and 2 from J; bases not matched to a gene: 12. The germline CDR1 and CDR2 sequences are SGHNT and YYREEE (reference sequence). Written as DNA, the CDR3 is TGTGCCAGCAGCAATTTGGGACAGGTAATACCCACAGATACGCAGTATTTT. Translated, it gives CASSNLGQVIPTDTQYF.

The CDR3 region has the DNA TGCAGTGCTGCAGAGATCTACGAGCAGTACTTC. Its translation: CSAAEIYEQYF. The V call is TRBV20-1, the J call TRBJ2-7; D unresolved. Trimming cost V 5 bases and J 3 bases, with 8 bases left between them. This CDR3 comprises 11 residues. The germline gives CDR1 DFQATT, CDR2 SNEGSKA (reference sequence).

The chain joins TRBV7-9 to TRBJ2-2, with 7 bases identical to TRBD2. The J segment lost 3 bases and the V segment lost 5 bases, leaving 9 bases of the junction unmatched. The CDR3 runs 16 residues. Germline V gene sequence: CDR1 SEHNR, CDR2 FQNEAQ (reference sequence). Written as DNA, the CDR3 is TGTGCCAGCAGCCCCCGAGCGGGGCTATACACCGGGGAGCTGTTTTTT. Encoded protein: CASSPRAGLYTGELFF.

The gene calls are TRBV11-2 and TRBJ1-1, with D possibly matching TRBD1 (6 bases). This CDR3 comprises 13 residues. CDR1 SGHAT and CDR2 FQNNGV come from the germline V gene. The V end was cut by 5 bases, the J end by 7 bases, with 14 bases between. CDR3 region: CASSTLGAGEAFF. For the CDR3, the DNA is TGTGCCAGCAGCACCCTGGGGGCGGGTGAAGCTTTCTTT.

The CDR3 region has the DNA TGCGCCAGCAGGCGAAAGGACAGGTGTTACGAGCAGTACTTC. It codes for CASRRKDRCYEQYF. The chain recombines TRBV23-1 with TRBJ2-7, with 7 bases lining up with TRBD1. TRBV23-1 is treated as an ORF (open reading frame) with a function not yet certain. This CDR3 has 14 residues. Germline trimming cut 6 bases from V and 4 bases from J; bases unmatched to any gene: 9.

The chain combines TRBV19 with TRBJ1-4; 9 positions agree with TRBD1. J gave up 4 bases and V 6 bases, and 9 bases lay outside the gene matches. Germline V gives CDR1 LNHDA, CDR2 SQIVND (reference sequence). This CDR3 contains 16 residues. As DNA, the CDR3 is TGTGCCAGTAGGTTAACAGGGGGCAGGAGTAATGAAAAACTGTTTTTT. Protein product: CASRLTGGRSNEKLFF.

The chain is built from TRBV7-6 and TRBJ2-3; D possibly corresponds to TRBD1 (5 bases). Deletions cut 5 bases from V and 4 bases from J, with 19 bases between. CDR3 length: 16 amino acids. Germline assignment: CDR1 SGHVS and CDR2 FNYEAQ. CDR3 sequence: CASSPTPQGLPDTQYF. The CDR3 DNA sequence: TGTGCCAGCAGCCCCACCCCGCAGGGCCTCCCAGATACGCAGTATTTT. Full variable domain (missing parts from reference TRBV7-6 and TRBJ2-3): GAGVSQSPRYKVTKRGQDVALRCDPISGHVSLYWYRQALGQGPEFLTYFNYEAQQDKSGLPNDRFSAERPEGSISTLTIQRTEQRDSAMYRCASSPTPQGLPDTQYFGPGTRLTVL.

Only one count was recorded for this clone. The chain combines TRBV5-5 with TRBJ2-7; D gene ambiguous. The CDR3 totals 12 residues. The V end was cut by 5 bases, the J end by 5 bases, with 11 bases between. Germline CDR1 and CDR2: SGHKS and YYEKEE (reference sequence). The CDR3 bases are TGTGCCAGCAGTTTTCCCGCGGACGAGCAGTACTTC. Translated: CASSFPADEQYF.

The V and J genes are TRBV30 and TRBJ2-7, with 10 nucleotides matching TRBD1. J gave up 3 bases and V 6 bases, and 5 bases lay outside the gene matches. This CDR3 has 13 residues. Germline CDR1 reads GTSNPN; CDR2 reads SVGIG (reference sequence). CDR3 coding DNA: TGTGCCTGTGTATGGGACAGGGGCTACGAGCAGTACTTC. Protein: CACVWDRGYEQYF.

This chain links TRBV2 with TRBJ1-5, with a tentative D call TRBD1 (5 bases). The length of the CDR3 is 13 residues. Between the trimmed V and J ends, which lost 8 bases and 2 bases, there was a span of 10 bases. Germline lookup yields CDR1 SNHLY and CDR2 FYNNEI. The CDR3 nucleotides are TGTGCCAGCCGGGGGATCGGCAATCAGCCCCAGCATTTT. It specifies CASRGIGNQPQHF.

The gene calls are TRBV10-3 and TRBJ2-3; TRBD1 aligns across 9 bases. J gave up 1 base and V 0 bases, and 5 bases lay outside the gene matches. CDR3 length: 17 amino acids. CDR1 is ENHRY and CDR2 is SYGVKD in the germline V gene. The CDR3 loop is CAISESRDRVRTDTQYF. The CDR3 DNA is TGTGCCATCAGTGAGTCGAGGGACAGGGTTCGCACAGATACGCAGTATTTT.

The chain joins TRBV9 to TRBJ1-2; D might be TRBD1 (5 bases). The V gene lost 4 bases and the J gene lost 5 bases, with 9 bases spanning the gap. The germline V gene has CDR1 SGDLS and CDR2 YYNGEE. The CDR3 has 12 amino acids. For the CDR3, the DNA is TGTGCCAGCAGCCCCGGGGGGTATGGCTACACCTTC. Its translation: CASSPGGYGYTF.